The rows below give T cell receptor beta chains drawn from one sample of a study of regulatory T cells in long-lasting Graves disease. TCRdb reprocessed the multiplex PCR reads via MiXCR and lists one record per CDR3 protein. The repertoire holds under 450,000 distinct CDR3 sequences, with around 22% as singletons. Specimen: peripheral blood mononuclear cells (PBMCs), collected when the disease was refractory, from a patient treated with antithyroid drugs. These receptors were collected from a female donor with Graves disease. Both conserved end residues are part of each CDR3. D genes are given only for firm matches. Only part of the rows carry a size: once, few, many, or a class if the clone is expanded.

>TRBV30|TRBJ2-7|TRBD2|few
CAWSATSGSDEQYF
TGTGCCTGGAGTGCGACTAGCGGGAGTGACGAGCAGTACTTC
>TRBV24-1|TRBJ1-5|.|.
CATSDHPDGAAQHF
TGTGCCACCAGTGACCACCCGGACGGAGCGGCCCAGCATTTT
>TRBV5-1|TRBJ2-7|.|.
CASSRDRLQQYF
TGTGCCAGCAGCCGGGACCGGCTGCAGCAGTACTTC
>TRBV27|TRBJ1-2|.|many
CASSPPGGGPKGYTF
TGTGCCAGCAGTCCTCCAGGAGGGGGGCCTAAGGGCTACACCTTC
>TRBV20-1|TRBJ2-4|.|few
CSATGRAQVDIQYF
TGCAGTGCCACAGGCCGGGCCCAGGTCGACATTCAGTACTTC
>TRBV13|TRBJ2-7|.|.
CASRVGPSAYEQYF
TGTGCCAGCAGGGTCGGTCCGAGCGCCTACGAGCAGTACTTC
>TRBV25-1|TRBJ1-3|.|.
CASNSGGEGNTIYF
TGTGCCAGCAACAGCGGGGGAGAAGGAAACACCATATATTTT
>TRBV3-1|TRBJ1-2|.|.
CASSQKSRTASNYGYTF
TGTGCCAGCAGCCAAAAATCCCGGACAGCATCTAACTATGGCTACACCTTC
>TRBV20-1|TRBJ2-7|TRBD2|.
CSARGGLAEYEQYF
TGCAGTGCTAGAGGGGGACTAGCGGAGTACGAGCAGTACTTC
>TRBV20-1|TRBJ1-1|.|few
CSAFGTKSTEAFF
TGCAGTGCATTTGGGACCAAGTCCACTGAAGCTTTCTTT
>TRBV18|TRBJ1-1|.|many
CASSPIQAEAFF
TGTGCCAGCTCACCAATACAGGCTGAAGCTTTCTTT
>TRBV29-1|TRBJ2-1|.|.
CSVEMRQSYNEQFF
TGCAGCGTTGAGATGAGACAGTCCTACAATGAGCAGTTCTTC
>TRBV27|TRBJ1-2|.|few
CASSLSGKVFNYGYTF
TGTGCCAGCAGTTTATCGGGGAAGGTCTTTAACTATGGCTACACCTTC